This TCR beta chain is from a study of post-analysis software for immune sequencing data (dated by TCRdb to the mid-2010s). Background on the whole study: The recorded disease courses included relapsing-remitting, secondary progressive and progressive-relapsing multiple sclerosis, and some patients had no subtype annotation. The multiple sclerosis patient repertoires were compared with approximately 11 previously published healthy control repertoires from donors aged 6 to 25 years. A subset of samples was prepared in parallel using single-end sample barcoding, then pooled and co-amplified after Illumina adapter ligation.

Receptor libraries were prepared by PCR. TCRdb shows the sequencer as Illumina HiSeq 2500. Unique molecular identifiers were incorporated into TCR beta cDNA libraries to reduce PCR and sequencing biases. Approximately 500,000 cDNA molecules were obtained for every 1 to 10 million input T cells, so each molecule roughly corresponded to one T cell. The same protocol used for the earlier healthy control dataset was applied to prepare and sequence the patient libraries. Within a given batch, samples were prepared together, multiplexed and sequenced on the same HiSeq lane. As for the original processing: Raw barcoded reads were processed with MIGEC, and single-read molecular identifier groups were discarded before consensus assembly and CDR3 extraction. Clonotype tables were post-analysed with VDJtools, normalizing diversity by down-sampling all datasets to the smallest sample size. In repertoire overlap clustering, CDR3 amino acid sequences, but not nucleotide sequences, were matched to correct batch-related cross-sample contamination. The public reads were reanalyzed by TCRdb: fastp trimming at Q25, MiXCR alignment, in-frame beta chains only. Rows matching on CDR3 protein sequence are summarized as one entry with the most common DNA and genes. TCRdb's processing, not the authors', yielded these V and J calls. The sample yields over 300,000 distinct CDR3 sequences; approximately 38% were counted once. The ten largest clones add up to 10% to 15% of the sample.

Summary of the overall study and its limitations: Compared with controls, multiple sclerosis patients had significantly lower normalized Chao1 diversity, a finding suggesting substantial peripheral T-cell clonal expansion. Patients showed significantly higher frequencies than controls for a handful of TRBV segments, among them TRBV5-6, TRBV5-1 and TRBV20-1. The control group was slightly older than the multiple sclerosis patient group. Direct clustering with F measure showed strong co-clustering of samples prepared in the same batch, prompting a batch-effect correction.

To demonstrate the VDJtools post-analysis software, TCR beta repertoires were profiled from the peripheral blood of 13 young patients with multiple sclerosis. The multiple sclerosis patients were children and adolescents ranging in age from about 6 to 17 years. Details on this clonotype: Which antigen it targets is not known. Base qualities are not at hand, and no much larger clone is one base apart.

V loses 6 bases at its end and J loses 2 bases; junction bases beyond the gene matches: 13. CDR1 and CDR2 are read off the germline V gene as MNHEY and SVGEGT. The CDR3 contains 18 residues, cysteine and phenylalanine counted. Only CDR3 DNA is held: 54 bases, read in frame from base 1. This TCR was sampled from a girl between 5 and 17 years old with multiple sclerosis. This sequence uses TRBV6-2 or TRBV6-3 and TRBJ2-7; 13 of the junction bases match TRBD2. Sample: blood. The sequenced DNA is TGTGCCAGCAGGACGACTAGCGGGGGGACTTCCTCCCCCTACGAGCAGTACTTC. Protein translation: CASRTTSGGTSSPYEQYF.